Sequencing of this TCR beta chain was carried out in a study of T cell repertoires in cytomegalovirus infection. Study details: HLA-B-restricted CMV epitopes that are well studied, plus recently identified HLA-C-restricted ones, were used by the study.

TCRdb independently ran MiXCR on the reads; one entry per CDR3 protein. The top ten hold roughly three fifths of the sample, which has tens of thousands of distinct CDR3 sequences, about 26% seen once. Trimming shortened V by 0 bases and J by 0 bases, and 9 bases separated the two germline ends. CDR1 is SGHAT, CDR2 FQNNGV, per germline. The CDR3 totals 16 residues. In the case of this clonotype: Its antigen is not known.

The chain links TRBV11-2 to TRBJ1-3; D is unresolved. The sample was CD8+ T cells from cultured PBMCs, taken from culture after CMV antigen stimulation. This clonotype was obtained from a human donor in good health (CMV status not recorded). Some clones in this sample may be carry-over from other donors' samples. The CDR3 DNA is TGTGCCAGCAGCTTAGATCCCAGGCTCTCTGGAAACACCATATATTTT. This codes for CASSLDPRLSGNTIYF.